This is a list of T cell receptor beta chains from one sample in a study of shared clonotypes between healthy human individuals. Repertoires were generated with immunoSEQ multiplex PCR, while TCRdb's copy carries only in-frame clones and drops some. The data hold over 2 million clones, with about 95% observed a single time. Sequencing used naive CD8+ T cells sorted from blood. The receptor source for this set is a man aged 18 to 30 in good health. The CDR3 runs from the conserved cysteine through the conserved F or W. D genes are given only for firm matches. Size tells how often a clone was seen (once, few, many) or the class of an expanded clone, and some rows leave it out.

v_call	clone_size	j_call	d_call	cdr3_aa	cdr3_nt
TRBV27	.	TRBJ2-7	TRBD2	CASAPLGGRAFDEQYF	TGTGCCAGCGCTCCCCTTGGCGGGAGGGCCTTTGACGAGCAGTACTTC
TRBV19	.	TRBJ2-1	.	CASSIEVPNEQFF	TGTGCCAGTAGTATAGAAGTTCCGAATGAGCAGTTCTTC
TRBV10-3	once	TRBJ1-5	.	CAISEGGGWPQHF	TGTGCCATCAGTGAAGGGGGGGGTTGGCCCCAGCATTTT
TRBV27	.	TRBJ2-7	TRBD2	CAVGTSIYEQYF	TGTGCCGTGGGGACTAGCATCTACGAGCAGTACTTC
TRBV5-6	.	TRBJ2-7	.	CASSGNGGHPEQYF	TGTGCCAGCAGCGGCAATGGGGGGCACCCGGAGCAGTACTTC
TRBV6-5	once	TRBJ2-5	TRBD2	CASSSGTSGVETQYF	TGTGCCAGCAGTTCCGGGACTAGCGGGGTAGAGACCCAGTACTTC
TRBV30	.	TRBJ2-7	.	CAWTEDSSEEQYF	TGTGCCTGGACCGAGGACTCGTCCGAAGAGCAGTACTTC
TRBV6-1	once	TRBJ1-2	.	CASSEEIGVRGGYTF	TGTGCCAGCAGTGAAGAGATTGGGGTGAGGGGTGGCTACACCTTC
TRBV27	.	TRBJ1-2	.	CASSLVAGADGYTF	TGTGCCAGCAGTTTAGTGGCAGGGGCTGATGGCTACACCTTC
TRBV6-6	.	TRBJ2-7	.	CASSVPTLPGYEQYF	TGTGCCAGCAGTGTGCCCACCCTCCCGGGGTACGAGCAGTACTTC
TRBV2	.	TRBJ2-7	.	CASSSWAGYEQYF	TGTGCCAGCAGTTCCTGGGCGGGGTACGAGCAGTACTTC
TRBV11-2	.	TRBJ1-1	.	CASILGDITEAFF	TGTGCCAGCATTCTAGGGGACATCACTGAAGCTTTCTTT
TRBV14	.	TRBJ2-3	.	CASSQGTRRDTQYF	TGTGCCAGCAGCCAAGGTACTAGGAGAGATACGCAGTATTTT
TRBV11-3	.	TRBJ1-2	.	CASRSIHRDGYTF	TGTGCCAGCAGATCCATACACAGGGATGGCTACACCTTC
TRBV5-1	.	TRBJ1-6	TRBD1	CASSPTGVSSYNSPLHF	TGCGCCAGCAGCCCCACAGGGGTCTCTAGCTATAATTCACCCCTCCACTTT
TRBV7-2	.	TRBJ1-1	.	CASSLVPFWPNTEAFF	TGTGCCAGCAGCTTAGTTCCCTTCTGGCCGAACACTGAAGCTTTCTTT
TRBV9	.	TRBJ2-2	TRBD1	CASSVEGGRAGELFF	TGTGCCAGCAGCGTAGAAGGGGGCCGCGCCGGGGAGCTGTTTTTT
TRBV7-9	.	TRBJ1-4	TRBD1	CASSLLRDSSKLFF	TGTGCCAGCAGCCTCCTCCGGGACAGCTCAAAACTGTTTTTT
TRBV13	.	TRBJ1-1	.	CASSLTVTEAFF	TGTGCCAGCAGCTTGACGGTCACTGAAGCTTTCTTT
TRBV5-4	.	TRBJ1-1	TRBD1	CASSIGQGSTEAFF	TGTGCCAGCAGCATCGGACAGGGTAGCACTGAAGCTTTCTTT